These 23 T cell receptor beta chains share one sample of origin, sequenced in a study of a mutant IDH1 vaccine in newly diagnosed glioma (dated by TCRdb to about 2021). Antigens of these TCRs are unknown. The time point label, read with the paper, signifies: week 35, safety follow-up. Every vaccine dose consisted of 300 ug of a 20-mer mutant IDH1 peptide in Montanide, administered subcutaneously together with topical imiquimod. Library creation used the immunoSEQ multiplex PCR assay. Held by TCRdb, this immuneACCESS table contains in-frame sequences only and omits some clones. Under half of the omission traces to an unresolved V gene where checked; the cause of the rest is unknown. Recorded for this sample are over 65,000 clones; approximately 81% of them occurred a single time. The ten largest clonotypes hold about an eighth of the sample. Sequenced here: PBMCs, sampled from a glioma patient whose treatment included an IDH1 peptide vaccine. The receptors originated from a man younger than 35 with glioma.

The chain couples TRBV27 to TRBJ1-2; TRBD1 might be the D (5 bases). This CDR3 has 13 residues. Per the germline V gene, CDR1 is MNHEY and CDR2 is SMNVEV (reference sequence). Trimming stripped 4 bases from V and 7 bases from J, with 13 bases between. In DNA form, the CDR3 reads TGTGCCAGCAGTTCCCCATGGGGCGGTGGCTACACCTTC. It codes for CASSSPWGGGYTF.

The sample holds a few counts of this clone. The chain combines TRBV4-2 with TRBJ1-4, with 7 bases aligning to TRBD1. Per germline, CDR1 LGHNA and CDR2 YNFKEQ. CDR3 length: 16 residues. Trimming removed 4 bases from V and 8 bases from J; junction bases left unmatched: 13. The CDR3 coding sequence is TGTGCCAGCAGCCCACGATCTGGGGACAGTCGCGAAAAACTGTTTTTT. Its protein is CASSPRSGDSREKLFF.

This clone appeared a single time. The DNA of the CDR3 is TGTGCCAGCAGTTTATATGGCCTAGCGGGAGGGAGTTGGGAGCAGTACTTC. Protein sequence: CASSLYGLAGGSWEQYF. The chain joins TRBV27 to TRBJ2-7; 12 bases agree with TRBD2. Looked up from germline, CDR1 is MNHEY and CDR2 is SMNVEV (reference sequence). V lost 1 base to trimming and J lost 7 bases; unmatched junction nucleotides: 11. This CDR3 is built from 17 residues.

This clone showed up just once. The chain combines TRBV25-1 with TRBJ2-7; TRBD1 matches 7 bases. With V trimmed by 6 bases and J by 2 bases, 7 bases remained unmatched. Germline values: CDR1 MGHDK, CDR2 SYGVNS. The CDR3 has 14 amino acids. CDR3: CASSRDSPPYEQYF. CDR3 DNA: TGTGCCAGCAGCCGGGACAGCCCACCCTACGAGCAGTACTTC.

This clone was seen only once. In DNA form, the CDR3 reads TGTGCCAGCAGTTTACTCTGGGGCAGCTACGAGCAGTACTTC. Encoded protein: CASSLLWGSYEQYF. The chain recombines TRBV28 with TRBJ2-7; TRBD1 is a possible D gene (5 bases). Germline V CDR1 and CDR2: MDHEN, SYDVKM. Trimming removed 2 bases at V and 3 bases at J, with 11 bases between. The length of the CDR3 is 14 residues.

The V gene is TRBV6-6, the J gene TRBJ1-5, with a possible D match to TRBD1 (6 bases). Trimming pared 2 bases from V and 5 bases from J, leaving 13 bases between. Germline V gene data show CDR1 as MNHNY and CDR2 as SVGAGI (reference sequence). This CDR3 spans 15 amino acids. The CDR3 protein is CASSYPGQHYQPQHF. The CDR3 coding sequence is TGTGCCAGCAGTTACCCTGGACAGCACTATCAGCCCCAGCATTTT.

J is TRBJ1-1 and V is TRBV25-1; no clear D gene. The CDR3 totals 13 residues. CDR1 and CDR2 (germline): MGHDK, SYGVNS. Trimming left V 5 bases short and J 1 base short, with 8 bases between. CDR3 sequence (DNA): TGTGCCAGCAGTCTAAAGGGGAACACTGAAGCTTTCTTT. Translated, it gives CASSLKGNTEAFF. The whole variable domain, filled in from reference TRBV25-1 and TRBJ1-1, reads EADIYQTPRYLVIGTGKKITLECSQTMGHDKMYWYQQDPGMELHLIHYSYGVNSTEKGDLSSESTVSRIRTEHFPLTLESARPSHTSQYLCASSLKGNTEAFFGQGTRLTVV.

The CDR3 loop reads CASSGVEATGNTIYF. In DNA, the CDR3 is TGTGCCAGCAGCGGAGTGGAGGCGACTGGAAACACCATATATTTT. The V and J genes are TRBV9 and TRBJ1-3; no definite D call. Germline CDR1 SGDLS, CDR2 YYNGEE. The CDR3 loop spans 15 amino acids. Trimming took 3 bases from V and 2 from J, leaving 12 bases between them.

The chain uses TRBV5-6 and TRBJ1-1; D remains unclear. Trimming stripped 1 base from V and 8 bases from J, with 12 bases between. Germline V gene lookup returns CDR1 SGHDT and CDR2 YYEEEE. This CDR3 is 13 amino acids long. The CDR3 loop reads CASSLRVGWEAFF. The CDR3 nucleotides read TGTGCCAGCAGCTTGCGGGTGGGGTGGGAAGCTTTCTTT.

V and J are TRBV18 and TRBJ2-1, with D unresolved. Germline V CDR1 and CDR2: KGHSH, LQKENI. CDR3 length equals 15 residues. Trimming left V 1 base short and J 6 bases short, with 13 bases between. CDR3 in DNA: TGTGCCAGCTCACCACTTCAGCATCCAGCCAATGAGCAGTTCTTC. The encoded protein is CASSPLQHPANEQFF.

The count of this clone is one. V gene TRBV10-3 combines with J gene TRBJ2-7, with D perhaps matching TRBD2 (5 bases). Germline CDR1 reads ENHRY; CDR2 reads SYGVKD. Trimming removed 7 bases at V and 3 bases at J, with 7 bases between. The CDR3 runs to 11 residues. The CDR3 protein is CAITSSYEQYF. In DNA form, the CDR3 reads TGTGCCATCACTAGCAGCTACGAGCAGTACTTC.

The chain links TRBV25-1 to TRBJ1-2; weak D call: TRBD1 (6 bases). The CDR3 runs 14 residues. Germline CDR1 reads MGHDK; CDR2 reads SYGVNS. The V end lost 4 bases, the J end lost 3 bases, and 12 bases lay between the germline ends. CDR3 amino acids: CASSALGGYYGYTF. Here the CDR3 DNA reads TGTGCCAGCAGTGCCCTAGGGGGGTACTATGGCTACACCTTC.

This rearrangement joins TRBV7-9 to TRBJ2-3; D possibly corresponds to TRBD2 (5 bases). The CDR3 consists of 15 residues. CDR1 is SEHNR and CDR2 is FQNEAQ in the germline V gene (reference sequence). V was shortened by 3 bases and J by 8 bases, with 18 bases between the two germline ends. CDR3 sequence (DNA): TGTGCCAGCAGCTTCCTCGGACTCGTCGGGGTTACGCAGTATTTT. Encoded protein: CASSFLGLVGVTQYF.

V is TRBV7-9 and J is TRBJ2-1; TRBD1 matches at 7 bases. Trimming removed 4 bases from V and 13 bases from J; junction bases left unmatched: 10. Germline values: CDR1 SEHNR, CDR2 FQNEAQ (reference sequence). CDR3 length: 13 amino acids. The CDR3 nucleotides read TGTGCCAGCAGCTACACAGGGGCCGCGACTCAGTTCTTC. Translation: CASSYTGAATQFF.

CDR3 coding DNA: TGTGCCAGCAGCCTTGGGACAGTAGGAAACACCATATATTTT. Translating gives CASSLGTVGNTIYF. The J gene is TRBJ1-3, the V gene TRBV4-2; 7 bases match TRBD1. V was clipped by 4 bases and J by 4 bases; unmatched bases: 4. Germline V gene sequence: CDR1 LGHNA, CDR2 YNFKEQ. CDR3 length: 14 residues.

This clone has only one observation. The chain employs TRBV6-5 and TRBJ1-2; D is undetermined. Germline V gene lookup returns CDR1 MNHEY and CDR2 SVGAGI. Trimming removed 3 bases from V and 0 bases from J, with 11 bases in between. This CDR3 has 15 amino acids. For the CDR3, the DNA is TGTGCCAGCAGTTATTGGGCATACCCTAACTATGGCTACACCTTC. As protein: CASSYWAYPNYGYTF.

The gene calls are TRBV7-9 and TRBJ2-3, with TRBD2 identical over 12 bases. In germline, CDR1 is SEHNR, CDR2 FQNEAQ (reference sequence). Trimming cost V 1 base and J 2 bases; bases outside gene matches: 4. This CDR3 has 17 residues. The CDR3 bases are TGTGCCAGCAGCTTAGAAGGGACTAGCGGGCTCACAGATACGCAGTATTTT. This translates into CASSLEGTSGLTDTQYF.

The CDR3 DNA is TGTGCCAGCAGCTACTCCGGGACAGGGCAAGAGACCCAGTACTTC. Its translation is CASSYSGTGQETQYF. The rearrangement uses TRBV11-3 and TRBJ2-5; 9 nucleotides match TRBD1. Germline loops: CDR1 SGHNT, CDR2 YENEEA. With V trimmed by 4 bases and J by 2 bases, 5 bases remained unmatched. This CDR3 has 15 residues. The full variable domain, rest sourced from reference TRBV11-3 and TRBJ2-5, is EAGVVQSPRYKIIEKKQPVAFWCNPISGHNTLYWYLQNLGQGPELLIRYENEEAVDDSQLPKDRFSAERLKGVDSTLKIQPAELGDSAVYLCASSYSGTGQETQYFGPGTRLLVL.

J is TRBJ2-3 and V is TRBV18; 7 bases agree with TRBD1. Germline assignment: CDR1 KGHSH and CDR2 LQKENI. V lost 6 bases, J lost 4 bases, and 4 bases stayed unmatched. This CDR3 is 13 amino acids long. The CDR3 spells CASSPTGADTQYF. Written as DNA, the CDR3 is TGTGCCAGCTCCCCTACAGGGGCAGATACGCAGTATTTT.

The V gene is TRBV19, the J gene TRBJ1-5, with 9 bases aligning to TRBD1. CDR3 length equals 16 residues. Per the germline V gene, CDR1 is LNHDA and CDR2 is SQIVND (reference sequence). Trimming cost V 5 bases and J 2 bases; bases outside gene matches: 7. CDR3 amino acids: CASSLKQGAGNQPQHF. CDR3 DNA: TGTGCCAGTAGTCTAAAACAGGGGGCTGGCAATCAGCCCCAGCATTTT.

In DNA form, the CDR3 reads TGTGCCAGCAGTTTATCTCCCCGGGCCTATGGCTACACCTTC. This gives the protein CASSLSPRAYGYTF. The V and J genes are TRBV27 and TRBJ1-2; D not resolved. CDR3 length: 14 amino acids. V lost 0 bases, J lost 4 bases, and 9 bases lay in between. The germline gives CDR1 MNHEY, CDR2 SMNVEV (reference sequence).

The chain recombines TRBV5-4 with TRBJ2-4, with D perhaps TRBD1 or TRBD2 (7 bases each). There are 17 residues in the CDR3. V lost 4 bases to trimming and J lost 9 bases, with 26 bases between them. The germline gives CDR1 SGHNT, CDR2 YYREEE (reference sequence). The CDR3 region has the DNA TGTGCCAGCAGCACAATAGGCGGGAGCCAGGGGGGCGGCATTCAGTACTTC. Translating it yields CASSTIGGSQGGGIQYF.

The chain employs TRBV4-2 and TRBJ2-5; TRBD2 might be the D (5 bases). Germline V gene data show CDR1 as LGHNA and CDR2 as YNFKEQ. This CDR3 is built from 14 residues. The V gene lost 1 base and the J gene lost 5 bases, with 11 bases spanning the gap. The CDR3 loop is CASSQVEGRETQYF. In DNA, the CDR3 is TGTGCCAGCAGCCAAGTTGAGGGCCGGGAGACCCAGTACTTC.